The rows below give T cell receptor beta chains drawn from one sample of a study of T cell responses to AZD1222 COVID-19 vaccine. Profiling relied on immunoSEQ multiplex PCR, and the TCRdb table lists in-frame clones only, not all of them. The table shows more than 85,000 clones, with around 87% occurring only once. This specimen was peripheral blood, taken on day 0 of AZD1222 vaccination. These receptor sequences come from an adult in good health. The CDR3 runs from the conserved cysteine through the conserved F or W. Each record gives: V gene, J gene, CDR3 protein.

>TRBV10-3|TRBJ1-1
CAISDREGTEAFF
>TRBV19|TRBJ1-6
CASSMSYRVNSPLHF
>TRBV2|TRBJ2-1
CASRVRQGVEQFF
>TRBV6-5|TRBJ1-1
CAIHPGGASTEAFF
>TRBV5-8|TRBJ1-3
CASSKDRGSFGNTIYF
>TRBV19|TRBJ2-2
CASTGLADPPGELFF
>TRBV5-1|TRBJ2-7
CASSIFRQGVDEQYF
>TRBV29-1|TRBJ2-1
CSVEDQGVDEQFF
>TRBV27|TRBJ2-3
CASSPQGGDTQYF
>TRBV19|TRBJ2-7
CASSPRGLAGSYEQYF
>TRBV5-6|TRBJ2-5
CASSRLSGWETQYF
>TRBV7-2|TRBJ2-5
CASSPGTVQETQYF
>TRBV3-1/TRBV3-2|TRBJ1-6
CASSQDSWGQGRTLHF
>TRBV10-3|TRBJ1-5
CAISDRGAQPQHF
>TRBV6-4|TRBJ1-1
CASSVGSGTEAFF
>TRBV19|TRBJ1-2
CASSNFDYGYTF
>TRBV7-2|TRBJ2-3
CASSSQMIQDTQYF
>TRBV28|TRBJ2-2
CASSSGPNTGELFF